This T cell receptor beta chain is drawn from a study of blood T cell repertoires in COVID-19. Turning to the study itself: Acute and convalescent COVID-19 specimens originated in the United States, Italy and Spain. The cDNA or gDNA used as material had been derived from T cells, B-cell-depleted T cells, or PBMCs.

Authors' analysis steps: Cell counts per sample came from amplifying reference gene primers. Produced via immunoSEQ multiplex PCR; TCRdb's table is partial and in-frame only. V, J and clone size are those of that table, while D and trimming were read from the DNA. The sample has about 93,000 clones, over 85% seen once. Germline CDR1 reads MDHEN; CDR2 reads SYDVKM. The CDR3 sequence is 14 residues long. Trimming took 2 bases from V and 3 from J, leaving 11 bases between them. The source of this sequence is a man aged 50 to 59 with acute or convalescent COVID-19. Sequences were obtained from peripheral blood. The J gene is TRBJ2-7, the V gene TRBV28, with D tentatively TRBD2 (6 bases). This CDR3 is CASSLNGGYYEQYF. The DNA for the CDR3 is TGTGCCAGCAGTTTAAATGGAGGGTACTACGAGCAGTACTTC.